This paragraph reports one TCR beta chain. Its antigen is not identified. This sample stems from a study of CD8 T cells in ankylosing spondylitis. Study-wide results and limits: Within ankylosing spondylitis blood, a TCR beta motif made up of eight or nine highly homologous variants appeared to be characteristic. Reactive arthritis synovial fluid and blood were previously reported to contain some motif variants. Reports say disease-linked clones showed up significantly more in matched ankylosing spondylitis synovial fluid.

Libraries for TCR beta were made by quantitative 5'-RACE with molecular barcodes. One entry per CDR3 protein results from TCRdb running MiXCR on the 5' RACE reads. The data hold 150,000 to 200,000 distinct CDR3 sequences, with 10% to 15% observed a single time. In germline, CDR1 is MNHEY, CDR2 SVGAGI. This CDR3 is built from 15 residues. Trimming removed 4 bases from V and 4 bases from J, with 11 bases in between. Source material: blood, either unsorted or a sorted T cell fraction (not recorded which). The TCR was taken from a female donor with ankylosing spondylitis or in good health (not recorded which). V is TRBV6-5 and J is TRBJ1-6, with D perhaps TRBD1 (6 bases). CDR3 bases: TGTGCCAGCAGTTCGAACGGACAGTATAATTCACCCCTCCACTTT. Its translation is CASSSNGQYNSPLHF.